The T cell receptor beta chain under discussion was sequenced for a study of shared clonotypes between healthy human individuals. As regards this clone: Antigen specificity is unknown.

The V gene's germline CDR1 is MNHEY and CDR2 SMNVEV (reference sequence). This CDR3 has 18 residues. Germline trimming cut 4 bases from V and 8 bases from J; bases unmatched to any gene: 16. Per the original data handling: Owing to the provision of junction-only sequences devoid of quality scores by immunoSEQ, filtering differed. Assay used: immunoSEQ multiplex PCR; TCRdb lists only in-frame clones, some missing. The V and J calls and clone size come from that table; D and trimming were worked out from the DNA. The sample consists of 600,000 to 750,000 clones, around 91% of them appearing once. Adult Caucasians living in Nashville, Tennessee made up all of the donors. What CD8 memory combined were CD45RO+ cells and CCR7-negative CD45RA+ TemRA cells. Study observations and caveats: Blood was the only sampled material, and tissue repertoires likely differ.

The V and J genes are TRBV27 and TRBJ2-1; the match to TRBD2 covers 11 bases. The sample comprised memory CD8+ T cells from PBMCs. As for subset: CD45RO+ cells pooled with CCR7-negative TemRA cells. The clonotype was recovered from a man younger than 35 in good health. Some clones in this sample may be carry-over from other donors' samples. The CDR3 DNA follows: TGTGCCAGCAGTTCCCTACTAGCGGGAGTAATCGTAACTGATGAGCAGTTCTTC. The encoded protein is CASSSLLAGVIVTDEQFF.